This T cell receptor beta chain was found in a study of tumor-infiltrating lymphocytes in localized non-small cell lung cancer. Study-level information: Tumor tissue and non-adjacent uninvolved lung came from each patient. Study outcomes and limitations: Not all patients were TCR sequenced, owing to tissue quantity. TCRbeta sequencing showed higher T cell infiltration in tumors than uninvolved lung.

Clones were sequenced by immunoSEQ multiplex PCR, and TCRdb holds only the in-frame ones, with some missing. The repertoire consists of tens of thousands of clones, with 70% to 90% occurring once and the leading ten covering over 2%. Comment on this clone: Its target is not known.

Sequencing was done on a sample of lung tumor tissue. The receptor was isolated from a human donor with non-small cell lung cancer.

The CDR3 region has the DNA TGTGCCAGCAGTGCGAATGGGGAGACCCAGTACTTC. Amino acid sequence: CASSANGETQYF. This chain uses TRBV2 with TRBJ2-5; D gene uncertain. The germline V and J ends were trimmed by 4 bases and 5 bases, with 8 bases remaining between them. The CDR3 covers 12 residues. Germline CDR1 is SNHLY and CDR2 is FYNNEI.